This TCR beta chain was observed in a study of T cell clusters in autoimmune cytopenias. Points from the study as a whole: TRB repertoire shifts in secondary cytopenia and chronic lymphocytic leukemia mostly reflected lymphoma, not autoimmunity.

TRB amplification used approximately 270 ng of peripheral blood genomic DNA. Germline V gene data show CDR1 as DFQATT and CDR2 as SNEGSKA (reference sequence). The CDR3 has 14 amino acids. In the case of this clonotype: Its antigen is undetermined.

Multiplex touch-down PCR amplified TRB using TRB-A and TRB-B pools in one tube. Using the multiplex PCR reads, TCRdb records one entry per CDR3 protein without DNA. Here the sample table reports approximately 12,000 distinct CDR3 sequences. Another study also made use of these data, one on T cell repertoires in aging, cancer and after chemotherapy. That source adds: Over several months to years, re-sampled healthy donor repertoires clearly shared clones. Across the chemotherapy interval, each cancer cohort showed higher median generation probability, suggesting thymic rebound.

Sequenced: peripheral blood. This sequence joins TRBV20-1 and TRBJ2-1; TCRdb calls TRBD1, which cannot be checked without DNA. The TCR sequence derives from a human donor in good health. The chain's CDR3 is CSARGAGSWNEQFF.